This is a list of T cell receptor beta chains from one sample in a study of CD8 T cells in Susac syndrome. TCRdb independently ran MiXCR on the immunoSEQ multiplex PCR reads; one entry per CDR3 protein. The sample lists around 170,000 distinct CDR3 sequences; more than 85% were seen once. The material sequenced was CD8+ T cells from PBMCs. The receptors here all came from a human donor with Susac syndrome. Both conserved end residues are part of each CDR3.

j_call v_call cdr3_aa
TRBJ1-1 TRBV20-1 CSARRGPGPAGTEAFF
TRBJ1-2 TRBV29-1 CSAKVQGNGYTF
TRBJ2-6 TRBV30 CAWIRWPSGANVLTF
TRBJ2-4 TRBV11-1 CASSFPPPDRADIQYF
TRBJ1-2 TRBV5-1 CASSLDTGGNGYTF
TRBJ1-5 TRBV28 CASSVYAVGSQPQHF
TRBJ2-1 TRBV20-1 CSAGGLAGDYNEQFF
TRBJ1-5 TRBV27 CASAGISNQPQHF
TRBJ2-7 TRBV6-6 CASSYVSYEQYF
TRBJ2-1 TRBV6-5 CASRATGQSYNEQFF
TRBJ1-6 TRBV5-6 CASSTVNSPLHF
TRBJ1-1 TRBV7-3 CASSSGHAGVEAFF
TRBJ2-5 TRBV24-1 CATSDTQVAGEETQYF
TRBJ1-5 TRBV20-1 CSARRASNQPQHF
TRBJ2-7 TRBV12-3/TRBV12-4 CASSSALDEQYF
TRBJ2-5 TRBV4-1 CASSQESGGGETQYF
TRBJ2-1 TRBV7-9 CASNEGTYNEQFF
TRBJ2-2 TRBV3-1 CASSPGTDYTGELFF